These 29 T cell receptor beta chains came from one sample sequenced in a study of shared clonotypes between healthy human individuals (dated by TCRdb to 2019 to 2021). The method was the immunoSEQ multiplex PCR assay. TCRdb carries this immuneACCESS record with in-frame sequences only. Its versions omit some clonotypes, under half of them owing to an unresolved V gene in the studies checked, with the rest unexplained. This sample comprises some 490,000 clones, around 85% of them detected only once. Over 9.5% of the sample comes from the top ten. The sample was PBMCs. The receptors stem from a woman between 40 and 55 years old in good health. Some clones in this sample may be carry-over from other donors' samples.

V usage is TRBV28 and J usage is TRBJ1-5; 7 bases fit TRBD1. Trimming removed 1 base from V and 7 bases from J; junction bases left unmatched: 13. The CDR3 covers 17 residues. Germline CDR1 and CDR2: MDHEN and SYDVKM. CDR3 protein: CASSLLGTAYSGQPQHF. The CDR3 DNA follows: TGTGCCAGCAGTTTATTGGGGACAGCTTATAGCGGGCAGCCCCAGCATTTT.

This clone was counted ten times or more. The CDR3 sequence: CASGGVRESEQYF. The CDR3 bases are TGTGCCAGTGGTGGAGTTCGGGAGAGTGAGCAGTACTTC. This chain connects TRBV6-5 to TRBJ2-5; TRBD2 might be the D (6 bases). The germline V gene encodes CDR1 MNHEY and CDR2 SVGAGI. This CDR3 is built from 13 residues. Trimming took off 9 bases at V and 11 bases at J, with 22 bases between the two ends.

This clone was detected only a few times. A far larger clone is only one base removed, so a read error is likely. The sample carries other DNA sequences with the same CDR3. The chain links TRBV30 to TRBJ1-2; D remains ambiguous. The V gene's germline CDR1 is GTSNPN and CDR2 SVGIG (reference sequence). CDR3 length equals 15 residues. Between the trimmed V and J ends, which lost 6 bases and 6 bases, there was a span of 23 bases. The CDR3: CACLWGSGEVHGYTF. The CDR3 DNA reads as TGTGCCTGCCTCTGGGGTTCCGGGGAAGTACATGGCTACACCTTC.

The chain recombines TRBV7-8 with TRBJ1-5; TRBD1 matches 8 bases. CDR1 is SGHVS, CDR2 FQNEAQ, per germline. This CDR3 has 16 residues. With V trimmed by 0 bases and J by 7 bases, 8 bases remained unmatched. The CDR3 loop reads CASSLARTGFGQPQHF. The CDR3 DNA sequence: TGTGCCAGCAGCTTAGCGAGGACAGGGTTTGGGCAGCCCCAGCATTTT.

As concerns this clone: This likely reflects a read error, since a far larger clone is one base away. V usage is TRBV4-2 and J usage is TRBJ2-6; D may be TRBD2 (5 bases). Germline assignment: CDR1 LGHNA and CDR2 YNFKEQ. Trimming stripped 0 bases from V and 6 bases from J, with 12 bases between. The CDR3 runs 16 residues. CDR3 amino acids: CASSQDLGSVANVLTF. Written as DNA, the CDR3 is TGTGCCAGCAGCCAAGATCTAGGGAGCGTGGCCAACGTCCTGACTTTC.

The rearrangement uses TRBV5-5 and TRBJ2-3; 10 positions match TRBD2. V shed 0 bases, J shed 4 bases, and the junction held 11 bases outside the gene matches. Germline CDR1 reads SGHKS; CDR2 reads YYEKEE (reference sequence). The CDR3 is 18 amino acids. The CDR3 DNA is TGTGCCAGCAGCTTGGGAGTACTAGCGGGAAAGGGGGCAGATACGCAGTATTTT. It yields the protein CASSLGVLAGKGADTQYF.

This rearrangement joins TRBV12-2 to TRBJ2-3; TRBD1 reflects the table's D call only, with no check against the DNA. TRBV12-2 is a recognized pseudogene. This CDR3 has 15 amino acids. CDR3 in amino acids: CASRLGDSGTDTQYF. The DNA for the CDR3 is TGTGCAAGTCGCTTAGGGGACAGCGGCACAGATACGCAGTATTTT.

This clone has a single count. A far more abundant clone sits one base away, making this likely a read error. Since no conserved phenylalanine or tryptophan closes the CDR3, a read error is the likely cause. The rearrangement uses TRBV5-4 and TRBJ2-7; 8 bases align to TRBD2. CDR1 and CDR2 (germline): SGHNT, YYREEE (reference sequence). The trim removed 4 bases at V and 5 bases at J, leaving 14 bases unmatched. The CDR3 sequence is 16 residues long. The CDR3: CASSPLPGAGGDEQYS. The CDR3 DNA is TGTGCCAGCAGCCCCCTCCCGGGTGCGGGAGGCGACGAGCAGTACTCC.

To note about this clone: Only one base separates this from a far larger clonotype, so it likely reflects a read error. The rearrangement links TRBV11-3 to TRBJ2-1, with unresolved D. CDR3 length: 15 amino acids. Germline V CDR1 and CDR2: SGHNT, YENEEA. The CDR3 protein is CASSLAPDLGNEQLF. CDR3 nucleotide sequence: TGTGCCAGCAGCTTAGCCCCGGACCTTGGAAATGAGCAGCTCTTC.

V and J are TRBV9 and TRBJ2-1; 7 positions match TRBD1. Trimming took 3 bases from V and 4 from J; bases not matched to a gene: 7. The germline V gene has CDR1 SGDLS and CDR2 YYNGEE. The CDR3 loop spans 15 amino acids. In DNA, the CDR3 is TGTGCCAGCAGCGAGGGGGCCGCATATTACAATGAGCAGTTCTTC. It translates to CASSEGAAYYNEQFF. The entire variable domain, with the rest obtained from reference TRBV9 and TRBJ2-1, is as follows: DSGVTQTPKHLITATGQRVTLRCSPRSGDLSVYWYQQSLDQGLQFLIQYYNGEERAKGNILERFSAQQFPDLHSELNLSSLELGDSALYFCASSEGAAYYNEQFFGPGTRLTVL.

This clone was detected only a few times. The rearrangement links TRBV27 to TRBJ2-7; 8 nucleotides match TRBD2. V gave up 6 bases and J gave up 6 bases; unmatched junction bases: 10. Looked up from germline, CDR1 is MNHEY and CDR2 is SMNVEV (reference sequence). The length of the CDR3 is 14 residues. CDR3 coding DNA: TGTGCCAGCAGCCCCAGCGGGAGAAAAGGCGAGCAGTACTTC. Amino acid sequence: CASSPSGRKGEQYF.

In this sample, this clone turned up once. This sequence joins TRBV10-2 and TRBJ1-1, with TRBD1 matching 7 bases. Germline V CDR1 and CDR2: WSHSY, SAAADI. CDR3 length equals 13 residues. V gave up 6 bases and J gave up 0 bases; unmatched junction bases: 1. The CDR3 loop reads CASRGQMNTEAFF. In nucleotides, the CDR3 is TGCGCCAGCAGGGGACAGATGAACACTGAAGCTTTCTTT.

The chain uses TRBV5-1 and TRBJ2-7; TRBD2 agrees at 7 bases. The V gene end was trimmed by 2 bases and the J gene end by 2 bases; junction bases not matched to a gene: 13. The CDR3 runs to 17 residues. Germline V CDR1 and CDR2: SGHRS, YFSETQ. In nucleotides, the CDR3 is TGCGCCAGCAGCTTAGGGTACACGGGAGGAAAGACCTACGAGCAGTACTTC. It specifies CASSLGYTGGKTYEQYF.

The chain couples TRBV28 to TRBJ2-6; D gene ambiguous. In germline, CDR1 is MDHEN, CDR2 SYDVKM. There are 16 residues in the CDR3. V gave up 5 bases and J gave up 0 bases, with 11 bases separating them. The CDR3 protein is CASSGYGRSGANVLTF. In nucleotides, the CDR3 is TGTGCCAGCAGTGGCTACGGCCGCTCTGGGGCCAACGTCCTGACTTTC.

As concerns this clone: A far more abundant clone sits one base away, making this likely a read error. The V call is TRBV7-6, the J call TRBJ2-7; D gene uncertain. Per the germline V gene, CDR1 is SGHVS and CDR2 is FNYEAQ. This CDR3 contains 14 residues. The CDR3 sequence: CAGSLGRSSYEQYF. The CDR3 region has the DNA TGTGCCGGCAGCTTAGGCCGGAGCTCCTACGAGCAGTACTTC.

Comments on this clone: Since a far larger clone is one base different, this is likely a read error. Other nucleotide sequences in the sample specify the same CDR3. V and J are TRBV10-3 and TRBJ1-5, with D unclear. The germline V gene has CDR1 ENHRY and CDR2 SYGVKD. CDR3 length equals 14 residues. V was clipped by 0 bases and J by 5 bases, with 8 bases between them. The CDR3 nucleotides read TGTGCCATCAGTGAGTCCGATGGAGATCAGCCCCAGCATTTT. Translated, it gives CAISESDGDQPQHF.

V is TRBV27 and J is TRBJ2-5; tentative D call: TRBD2 (7 bases). V was trimmed by 5 bases and J by 5 bases, leaving 15 bases between them. Germline CDR1 and CDR2: MNHEY and SMNVEV (reference sequence). CDR3 length: 14 amino acids. The CDR3 protein is CASSLRTRGETQYF. The CDR3 nucleotides read TGTGCCAGCAGTCTAAGGACTAGGGGGGAGACCCAGTACTTC.

With regard to this clone: With a far larger clone one base away, a read error is the likely cause. The gene calls are TRBV2 and TRBJ2-6; D is unresolved. The CDR3 is 15 amino acids. Trimming pared 7 bases from V and 2 bases from J, leaving 12 bases between. Germline V gives CDR1 SNHLY, CDR2 FYNNEI. CDR3 nucleotides: TGTGCCAGCAAATACACCTACGCTGGGGCCAACGTCCTGACTTTC. Its translation is CASKYTYAGANVLTF.

The chain combines TRBV28 with TRBJ1-5; D is undetermined. Looked up from germline, CDR1 is MDHEN and CDR2 is SYDVKM. The CDR3 is 13 residues long. V lost 7 bases to trimming and J lost 6 bases, with 13 bases between them. The DNA for the CDR3 is TGTGCCAGCAAGGGAGGGTGGAGTCAGCCCCAGCATTTT. Protein: CASKGGWSQPQHF.

The V gene is TRBV2, the J gene TRBJ2-3; D possibly corresponds to TRBD2 (5 bases). Germline-derived CDR1 and CDR2 are SNHLY and FYNNEI. This CDR3 has 11 residues. The V end was cut by 5 bases, the J end by 6 bases, with 6 bases between. The CDR3 is CASSWRDTQYF. DNA of the CDR3: TGTGCCAGCAGTTGGAGGGATACGCAGTATTTT.

The J gene is TRBJ1-2, the V gene TRBV6-6; 7 bases are a match to TRBD1. Germline trimming cut 5 bases from V and 4 bases from J; bases unmatched to any gene: 4. Germline V gene sequence: CDR1 MNHNY, CDR2 SVGAGI (reference sequence). This CDR3 contains 13 residues. In DNA, the CDR3 is TGTGCCAGCAGTAGGGGGCCTGGCTATGGCTACACCTTC. Amino acids: CASSRGPGYGYTF.

J is TRBJ1-1 and V is TRBV7-2; D uncertain. CDR1 and CDR2 from the germline V gene are SGHTA and FQGNSA. The ends were cut back, 8 bases at V and 0 bases at J, with 4 bases in the middle. CDR3 length equals 11 residues. CDR3 DNA sequence: TGTGCCAGCGGACTGAACACTGAAGCTTTCTTT. It encodes CASGLNTEAFF.

The chain links TRBV7-9 to TRBJ2-5; D gene uncertain. Germline CDR1 reads SEHNR; CDR2 reads FQNEAQ (reference sequence). The V and J ends lost 2 bases and 2 bases respectively, with 6 bases between them. The CDR3 is 13 residues long. The CDR3 reads CASSLYDQETQYF. Written as DNA, the CDR3 is TGTGCCAGCAGCTTATACGATCAAGAGACCCAGTACTTC.

The CDR3 region is CATSRRGGGTEAFF. As DNA, the CDR3 is TGTGCCACCAGCCGTAGGGGAGGAGGGACTGAAGCTTTCTTT. The chain employs TRBV6-5 and TRBJ1-1; D might be TRBD1 (5 bases). V was shortened by 10 bases and J by 5 bases, with 20 bases between the two germline ends. CDR1 MNHEY and CDR2 SVGAGI come from the germline V gene. This CDR3 contains 14 residues.

The chain couples TRBV29-1 to TRBJ2-2, with 10 bases matching TRBD2. V dropped 4 bases and J dropped 6; count of bases not matched to a gene: 11. Germline V gives CDR1 SQVTM, CDR2 ANQGSEA. The length of the CDR3 is 16 residues. The CDR3 DNA follows: TGCAGCGTTGGGACTAGCGGAGCGGGGGGTGCCGGGGAGCTGTTTTTT. It encodes CSVGTSGAGGAGELFF.

The chain recombines TRBV19 with TRBJ1-6, with 8 bases that match TRBD1. The junction had 15 bases not matched to a gene; V was cut back by 2 bases and J by 9 bases. This CDR3 is built from 18 residues. Germline CDR1 and CDR2: LNHDA and SQIVND (reference sequence). Written as DNA, the CDR3 is TGTGCCAGTAGTATAAATTTTCCGGACAGGGCTTGGCCTTCACCCCTCCACTTT. Protein: CASSINFPDRAWPSPLHF.

The CDR3 DNA follows: TGTGCCAGCGGACAGGGGCAGGTGCATCAGCCCCAGCATTTT. This gives the protein CASGQGQVHQPQHF. The chain has TRBV6-1 and TRBJ1-5, with 9 positions matching TRBD1. The length of the CDR3 is 14 residues. The germline CDR1 and CDR2 sequences are MNHNS and SASEGT. V was pared by 8 bases and J by 5 bases, with 7 bases of the junction left unmatched.

The chain uses TRBV30 and TRBJ1-4; no clear D gene. CDR3 length: 14 residues. Germline CDR1 and CDR2: GTSNPN and SVGIG (reference sequence). With 4 bases removed from V and 3 bases from J, the gap between germline ends came to 12 bases. The CDR3 sequence: CAWIPPGANEKLFF. The DNA for the CDR3 is TGTGCCTGGATTCCCCCCGGGGCTAATGAAAAACTGTTTTTT.

The chain is built from TRBV4-2 and TRBJ2-3; D may be TRBD2 (6 bases). V was clipped by 2 bases and J by 0 bases, with 15 bases between them. CDR3 size: 17 residues. CDR1 and CDR2 from the germline V gene are LGHNA and YNFKEQ. The CDR3 protein is CASSQQGGAGSTDTQYF. The CDR3 DNA follows: TGTGCCAGCAGCCAACAAGGCGGGGCTGGGAGCACAGATACGCAGTATTTT.